Following are 2 T cell receptor beta chains from one sample sequenced in a study of shared clonotypes between healthy human individuals. Data came from immunoSEQ multiplex PCR; TCRdb stores just in-frame clones and leaves some out. The table has around 2.5 million clones, 80% to 95% seen once; the top ten hold more than 0.35%. The specimen sequenced was naive CD4+ T cells from PBMCs. The subset: CD45RA+ positively selected. The receptors stem from a man aged 18 to 35 in good health. Some clones in this sample may be carry-over from other donors' samples.

The DNA for the CDR3 is TGTGCCAGCAGATCCCCCGGCGGGAGGGAGTACAATGAGCAGTTCTTC. Translating it yields CASRSPGGREYNEQFF. This chain connects TRBV27 to TRBJ2-1, with 9 bases that match TRBD2. The CDR3 is 16 amino acids. CDR1 and CDR2 from the germline V gene are MNHEY and SMNVEV (reference sequence). The V and J ends lost 6 bases and 4 bases, in that order; junction bases with no gene match: 10.

This clone was found once. The chain is built from TRBV28 and TRBJ2-2; 12 bases line up with TRBD2. The CDR3 length is 14 residues. V lost 8 bases, J lost 7 bases, and 5 bases stayed unmatched. The V gene's germline CDR1 is MDHEN and CDR2 SYDVKM. CDR3 DNA: TGTGCCAGCGGACTAGCGGGGCCCTTCGGGGAGCTGTTTTTT. Amino acid sequence: CASGLAGPFGELFF.